The source of this TCR beta chain is a study of vaccination effects on CD4 cells after COVID-19. The CDR3 sequence is 12 residues long. Germline V gene sequence: CDR1 SGHAT, CDR2 FQNNGV. Trimming stripped 3 bases from V and 5 bases from J, with 7 bases between. Ahead of sequencing, the ViraFEST assay grew antigen-specific CD4+ T cells using viral peptide pools. The authors isolated CD4+ T cells after around nine days of culture. All study participants received two doses of BNT162b2 or mRNA-1273 vaccine. Among the vaccine recipients, none had a prior SARS-CoV-2 infection, and nucleocapsid antibodies were negative. Culturing of some 2 million PBMC per well took place with around 10 IU/ml IL-2 and around 10 ug/ml peptides. On day 3 and again on day 7, half the medium was replaced with IL-2 medium. Of note for this clone: Antigen: not known.

Profiling relied on immunoSEQ multiplex PCR, and the TCRdb table lists in-frame clones only, not all of them. The sample holds around 30,000 clones, roughly 63% seen once. The sequences come from CD4+ T cells from PBMCs cultured with SARS-CoV-2 spike peptides, collected after COVID-19 vaccination. The chain joins TRBV11-2 to TRBJ2-5; D not resolved. The receptor was derived from a human donor who received a COVID-19 vaccine. The CDR3 DNA reads TGTGCCAGCAGCTTGGCTCGGGAGACCCAGTACTTC. This translates into CASSLARETQYF.